This TCR beta chain was obtained from a study of regulatory T cells in long-lasting Graves disease. As to time point: newly diagnosed GD, antithyroid drugs for less than 3 months. Following extraction of RNA from PBMCs, that RNA was used to make the TCR library. The CDR3 has 16 residues. Trimming at V came to 4 bases and at J to 1 base, leaving 3 bases not matched to a gene. This clonotype appeared many times. The TCR beta library used iRepertoire HTBI primers with Arm-PCR amplification of CDR3. In TCRdb, the multiplex PCR reads were re-called with MiXCR into one record per CDR3 protein. The top ten clones hold 16% of a sample with approximately 400,000 distinct CDR3 sequences, more than 13% of them seen once. The same sample was also studied in work on T cells in Graves' hyperthyroidism and ophthalmopathy.

The sequence derives from a woman younger than 45 with Graves disease. Sequenced here: peripheral blood mononuclear cells (PBMCs), sampled at new diagnosis, from a patient treated with antithyroid drugs. The V call is TRBV12-3 or TRBV12-4, the J call TRBJ2-5, with 13 bases aligning to TRBD2. CDR3 in amino acids: CASSSGTSGIQETQYF. The CDR3 DNA sequence: TGTGCCAGCAGTTCCGGGACTAGCGGGATCCAAGAGACCCAGTACTTC.